Following are 4 T cell receptor beta chains from one sample sequenced in a study of blood T cell repertoires in COVID-19. Only in-frame clones appear in the TCRdb table, and some are missing; sequencing was by immunoSEQ multiplex PCR. The table lists approximately 200,000 clones, approximately 80% of them singletons. What was sequenced was PBMCs or T cells enriched from blood (not recorded which). All receptors come from a man aged 35-49 years who had recovered from COVID-19.

The chain links TRBV9 to TRBJ1-4; weak D call: TRBD1 (6 bases). V was clipped by 4 bases and J by 8 bases, with 15 bases between them. Germline V lookup: CDR1 SGDLS, CDR2 YYNGEE. The CDR3 has 14 residues. The CDR3 DNA is TGTGCCAGCAGCAGAACAGGGTGGGAGGAAAAACTGTTTTTT. Residues: CASSRTGWEEKLFF.

The chain joins TRBV30 to TRBJ1-6; D ambiguous. The CDR3 has 15 amino acids. The germline V gene encodes CDR1 GTSNPN and CDR2 SVGIG (reference sequence). V was pared by 0 bases and J by 0 bases, with 6 bases between. CDR3 loop: CAWSVGSSYNSPLHF. CDR3 bases: TGTGCCTGGAGTGTAGGGAGCTCCTATAATTCACCCCTCCACTTT.

The chain uses TRBV5-4 and TRBJ2-3, with 7 bases identical to TRBD2. With 4 bases clipped from V and 5 bases from J, the junction kept 10 bases outside the gene matches. Germline values: CDR1 SGHNT, CDR2 YYREEE (reference sequence). The CDR3 is 15 amino acids. The CDR3 here is CASSPAGVAGDTQYF. CDR3 DNA: TGTGCCAGCAGCCCGGCGGGGGTAGCGGGAGATACGCAGTATTTT.

This clone was seen only a few times. The chain uses TRBV7-2 and TRBJ1-5, with no clear D. CDR1 and CDR2 (germline): SGHTA, FQGNSA. This CDR3 comprises 15 residues. Deletions cut 0 bases from V and 1 base from J, with 7 bases between. The CDR3: CASSLAAGSNQPQHF. CDR3 bases: TGTGCCAGCAGCTTAGCTGCGGGGAGCAATCAGCCCCAGCATTTT.